The rows below give T cell receptor beta chains drawn from one sample of a study of human T cells and chemical hapten exposure. Via MiXCR, TCRdb re-called the RACE reads, giving one row per CDR3 protein. The sample includes about 350,000 distinct CDR3 sequences, around 5.5% of them seen just once. Sequenced material: whole blood, taken in connection with sensitization to the hapten diphenylcyclopropenone (DPC). The receptors stem from a young woman with alopecia areata. Some clones in this sample may be carry-over from other donors' samples. CDR3s include the opening cysteine and the closing phenylalanine or tryptophan. The D gene is left open where the match is weak. Clone size is stated in some rows and not others, as once, few, many or a class when expanded.

length,D,V,size,J,DNA,CDR3
15,NA,TRBV12-3/TRBV12-4,NA,TRBJ1-1,TGTGCCACCCTATGGGGCAGCCGTAAGAACACTGAAGCTTTCTTT,CATLWGSRKNTEAFF
16,TRBD2,TRBV4-3,few,TRBJ2-3,TGCGCCAGCAGCCAAACTAGCGGGGGAAGCACAGATACGCAGTATTTT,CASSQTSGGSTDTQYF
16,NA,TRBV6-1,many,TRBJ2-3,TGTGCCAGCAGTGAACCCGCCGCGTCGAGCACAGATACGCAGTATTTT,CASSEPAASSTDTQYF
11,NA,TRBV20-1,NA,TRBJ1-2,TGCAGTGCTATAGGGATGGATGGCTACACCTTC,CSAIGMDGYTF
14,NA,TRBV12-5,NA,TRBJ1-4,TGTGCTAGTGGTTCCCAGGGTGGTAATGAAAAACTGTTTTTT,CASGSQGGNEKLFF
17,TRBD1,TRBV25-1,NA,TRBJ1-2,TGTGCCAGCAGTGAAACAGGGGGCGCATCTGTAGCCTATGGCTACACCTTC,CASSETGGASVAYGYTF
15,NA,TRBV18,few,TRBJ2-3,TGTGCCAGCTCACCACTTTCAGGGGCCACAGATACGCAGTATTTT,CASSPLSGATDTQYF
15,NA,TRBV5-1,many,TRBJ2-6,TGCGCCAGCAGCATACAAGGGTCTGGGGCCAACGTCCTGACTTTC,CASSIQGSGANVLTF
13,NA,TRBV6-2/TRBV6-3,many,TRBJ1-3,TGTGCCAGCAGACGGACGGCTGGAAACACCATATATTTT,CASRRTAGNTIYF
13,TRBD1,TRBV2,NA,TRBJ2-1,TGTGCCAGCAGTGATACACAGGGGAATGAGCAGTTCTTC,CASSDTQGNEQFF
17,TRBD1,TRBV6-2/TRBV6-3,few,TRBJ2-3,TGTGCCAGCAGCTACGCCACAGGACAGGCTAGCACAGATACGCAGTATTTT,CASSYATGQASTDTQYF
15,NA,TRBV7-9,many,TRBJ2-7,TGTGCCAGCAGCCCACTTACAGTCCGCTCCTACGAGCAGTACTTC,CASSPLTVRSYEQYF
14,NA,TRBV7-2,many,TRBJ1-2,TGTGCCAGCAGCTTATTTGGGAGGTCGGGAGGCTACACCTTC,CASSLFGRSGGYTF
14,NA,TRBV2,many,TRBJ2-3,TGTGCCAGCAGTCGGGACGGAAATACAGATACGCAGTATTTT,CASSRDGNTDTQYF
12,NA,TRBV25-1,many,TRBJ1-4,TGTGCCAGTGAGAACCGGGATGAAAAACTGTTTTTT,CASENRDEKLFF
12,NA,TRBV29-1,few,TRBJ1-2,TGCAGCGTTGTCGACGAGGGCGGTGGCTACACCTTC,CSVVDEGGGYTF
14,NA,TRBV27,few,TRBJ1-1,TGTGCCAGCAATACAGCCTTAATGAACACTGAAGCTTTCTTT,CASNTALMNTEAFF